Following are 2 T cell receptor beta chains from one sample sequenced in a study of T cells in Graves' hyperthyroidism and ophthalmopathy (dated by TCRdb to 2018 to 2020). Libraries were built with multiplex PCR. The sequencing machine was an Illumina HiSeq 2000. The TCR beta CDR3 regions were amplified from RNA transcripts. The first round of RT-PCR for the TCR CDR3 was performed with the HTBI primer set and the Qiagen OneStep RT-PCR kit. In-frame beta chains were kept once TCRdb had trimmed the public reads at Q25 with fastp and called clones with MiXCR. Rows merge per CDR3 protein into single entries with the most common DNA and genes. This sample lists roughly 700,000 distinct CDR3 sequences; 15% to 20% were detected once. The ten largest clones capture 15% to 19% of the sample. Sequences were obtained from blood. These receptors were obtained from a man in his forties or fifties with Graves' hyperthyroidism.

This clonotype has ten or more counts. The chain is built from TRBV9 and TRBJ2-5, with 12 bases matching TRBD1. The V gene end was trimmed by 3 bases and the J gene end by 5 bases; junction bases not matched to a gene: 2. Per germline, CDR1 SGDLS and CDR2 YYNGEE. The CDR3 contains 14 residues. DNA for the CDR3: TGTGCCAGCAGCGGGGGACAGGGGGCGGAGACCCAGTACTTC. It codes for CASSGGQGAETQYF.

Remarks on this clonotype: A read error may explain this, as a much larger clone is one base away. V and J are TRBV30 and TRBJ1-1; TRBD1 aligns across 7 bases. With 0 bases clipped from V and 6 bases from J, the junction kept 4 bases outside the gene matches. The CDR3 is 13 amino acids. CDR1 and CDR2 from the germline V gene are GTSNPN and SVGIG (reference sequence). CDR3 protein: CAWSVRGTAEAFF. The DNA for the CDR3 is TGTGCCTGGAGTGTACGTGGGACAGCTGAAGCTTTCTTT.